This T cell receptor (beta chain) was profiled in a study of T cells in Graves' hyperthyroidism and ophthalmopathy. Study outcomes and limitations: Model output signaled ophthalmopathy a median around 6.9 months ahead of onset.

As regards this clonotype: Its target is unknown. At one of its ends the junction is not consistent with the germline gene, which may arise from a read error.

Germline CDR1 reads LGHNA; CDR2 reads YNFKEQ. The CDR3 consists of 14 residues. The CDR3 regions of TCR beta were amplified from RNA transcripts. The HTBI primer set drove a first-round RT-PCR of the TCR CDR3. TCRdb fed the multiplex PCR reads into MiXCR, producing one record per CDR3 protein. The table records 750,000 to 900,000 distinct CDR3 sequences, 38% of them present only once. Newly diagnosed patients aged 18 to 65 had hyperthyroidism of under 2 months' duration. Cells are PBMCs isolated from approximately 9.2 ml of fresh blood. The TCR sequence derives from a man aged 18 to 30 with Graves' hyperthyroidism. The specimen sequenced was blood. The rearrangement uses TRBV4-2 and TRBJ2-5; possible D gene TRBD2, 6 bases. The DNA of the CDR3 is TGTGCCGGCAGCCAAGATTCGGAGGGGGAGACCCAGTACTTC. Translation gives CAGSQDSEGETQYF.